This T cell receptor beta chain was obtained from a study of cytomegalovirus exposure and HLA in healthy donors. Both 60 Vbeta primers and 13 Jbeta primers went into the PCR. This table comes from immunoSEQ multiplex PCR, and its TCRdb copy is limited to in-frame clones, with some not included. The profile shows fewer than 250,000 clones, about three quarters of them singletons. CDR1 and CDR2 (germline): SGHVS, FQNEAQ. The CDR3 contains 15 residues. Trimming left V 5 bases short and J 9 bases short, with 20 bases between. The sample taken for sequencing was PBMCs. This chain joins TRBV7-8 and TRBJ2-1; tentative D call: TRBD1 (6 bases). The receptor comes from a man in his forties in good health and CMV-seronegative. The CDR3 protein is CASSLTTTGQSEQFF. The CDR3 nucleotides read TGTGCCAGCAGCCTCACTACCACGGGACAATCTGAGCAGTTCTTC.